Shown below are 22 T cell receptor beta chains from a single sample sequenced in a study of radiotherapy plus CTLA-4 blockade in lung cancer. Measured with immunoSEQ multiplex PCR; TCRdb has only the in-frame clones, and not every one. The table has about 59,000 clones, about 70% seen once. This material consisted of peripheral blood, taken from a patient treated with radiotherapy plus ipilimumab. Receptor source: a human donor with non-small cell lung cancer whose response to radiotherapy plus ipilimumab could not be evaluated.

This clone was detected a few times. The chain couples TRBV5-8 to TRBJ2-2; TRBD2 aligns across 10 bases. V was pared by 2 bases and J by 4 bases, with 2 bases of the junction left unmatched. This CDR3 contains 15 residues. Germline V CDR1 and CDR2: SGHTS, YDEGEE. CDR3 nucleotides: TGTGCCAGCAGCTTAAGCGGGAGGGCCACCGGGGAGCTGTTTTTT. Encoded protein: CASSLSGRATGELFF.

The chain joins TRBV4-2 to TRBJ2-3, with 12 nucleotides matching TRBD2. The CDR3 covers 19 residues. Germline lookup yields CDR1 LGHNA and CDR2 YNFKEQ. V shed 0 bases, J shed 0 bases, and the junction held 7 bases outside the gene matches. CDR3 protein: CASSQETSTSGSSTDTQYF. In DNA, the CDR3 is TGTGCCAGCAGCCAAGAGACTTCGACTAGCGGGAGCAGCACAGATACGCAGTATTTT.

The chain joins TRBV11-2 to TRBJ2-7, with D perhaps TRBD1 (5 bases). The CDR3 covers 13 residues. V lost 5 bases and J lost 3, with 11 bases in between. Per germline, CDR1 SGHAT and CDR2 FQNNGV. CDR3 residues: CASSREGVYEQYF. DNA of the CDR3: TGTGCCAGCAGCCGCGAAGGGGTCTACGAGCAGTACTTC. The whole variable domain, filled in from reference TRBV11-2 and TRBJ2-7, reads EAGVAQSPRYKIIEKRQSVAFWCNPISGHATLYWYQQILGQGPKLLIQFQNNGVVDDSQLPKDRFSAERLKGVDSTLKIQPAKLEDSAVYLCASSREGVYEQYFGPGTRLTVT.

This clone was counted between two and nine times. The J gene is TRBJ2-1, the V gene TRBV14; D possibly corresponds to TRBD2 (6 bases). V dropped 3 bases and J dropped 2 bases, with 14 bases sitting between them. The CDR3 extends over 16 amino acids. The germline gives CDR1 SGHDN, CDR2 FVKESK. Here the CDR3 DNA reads TGTGCCAGCAGCCATTTGGAGGGATTCACCTACAATGAGCAGTTCTTC. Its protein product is CASSHLEGFTYNEQFF.

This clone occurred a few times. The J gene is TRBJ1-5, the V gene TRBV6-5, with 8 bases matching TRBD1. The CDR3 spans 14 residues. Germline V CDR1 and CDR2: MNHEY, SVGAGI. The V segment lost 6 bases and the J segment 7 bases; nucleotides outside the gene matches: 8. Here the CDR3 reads CASRPRTGLQPQHF. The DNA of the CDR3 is TGTGCCAGCAGGCCGCGGACAGGGTTACAGCCCCAGCATTTT.

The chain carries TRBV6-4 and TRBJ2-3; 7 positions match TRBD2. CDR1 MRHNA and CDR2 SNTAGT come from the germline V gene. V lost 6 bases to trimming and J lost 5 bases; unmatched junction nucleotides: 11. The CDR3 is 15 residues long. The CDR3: CASRLAGRTRDTQYF. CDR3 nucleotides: TGTGCCAGCAGATTAGCGGGCAGGACCCGAGATACGCAGTATTTT.

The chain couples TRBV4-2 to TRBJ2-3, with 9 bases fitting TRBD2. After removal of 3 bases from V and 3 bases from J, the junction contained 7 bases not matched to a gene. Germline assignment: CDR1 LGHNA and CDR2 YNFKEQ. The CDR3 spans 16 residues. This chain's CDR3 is CASSHRTAGGTDTQYF. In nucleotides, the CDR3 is TGTGCCAGCAGCCATCGAACAGCGGGGGGAACAGATACGCAGTATTTT.

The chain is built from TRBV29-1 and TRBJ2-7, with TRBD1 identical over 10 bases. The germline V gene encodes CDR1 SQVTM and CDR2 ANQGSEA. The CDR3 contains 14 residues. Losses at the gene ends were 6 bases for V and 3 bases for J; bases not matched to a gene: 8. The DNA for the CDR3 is TGCAGCGTGAGAGGGACAGGGGAACGCTACGAGCAGTACTTC. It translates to CSVRGTGERYEQYF.

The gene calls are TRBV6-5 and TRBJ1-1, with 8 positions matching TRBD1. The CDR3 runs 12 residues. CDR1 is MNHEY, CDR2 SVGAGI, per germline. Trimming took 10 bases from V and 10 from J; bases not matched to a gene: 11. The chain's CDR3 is CATYRPGQGAFF. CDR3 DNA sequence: TGTGCCACCTACAGGCCAGGACAGGGAGCTTTCTTT.

CDR3 amino acids: CASSFHGNTEAFF. The CDR3 region has the DNA TGTGCCAGCAGTTTCCACGGGAACACTGAAGCTTTCTTT. V gene TRBV27 combines with J gene TRBJ1-1; D is ambiguous. The V end lost 3 bases, the J end lost 1 base, and 6 bases lay between the germline ends. This CDR3 spans 13 amino acids. Germline V gene data show CDR1 as MNHEY and CDR2 as SMNVEV (reference sequence).

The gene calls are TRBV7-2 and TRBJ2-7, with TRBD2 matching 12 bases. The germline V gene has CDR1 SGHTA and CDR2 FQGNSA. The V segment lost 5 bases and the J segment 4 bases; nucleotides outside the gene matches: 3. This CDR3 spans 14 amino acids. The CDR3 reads CASSATSGRYEQYF. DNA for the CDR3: TGTGCCAGCAGCGCGACTAGCGGGAGATACGAGCAGTACTTC.

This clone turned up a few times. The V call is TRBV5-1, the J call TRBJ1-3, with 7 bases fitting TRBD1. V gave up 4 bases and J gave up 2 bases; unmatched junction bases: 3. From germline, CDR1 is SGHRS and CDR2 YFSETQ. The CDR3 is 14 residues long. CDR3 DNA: TGCGCCAGCAGCGAGGGACAGCCTGGAAACACCATATATTTT. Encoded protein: CASSEGQPGNTIYF.

CDR3 nucleotides: TGTGCCAGCCAAAAAAGCGTCAACAATGAGCAGTTCTTC. Amino acid sequence: CASQKSVNNEQFF. This chain connects TRBV9 to TRBJ2-1; no clear D. The length of the CDR3 is 13 residues. The germline gives CDR1 SGDLS, CDR2 YYNGEE. Trimming stripped 7 bases from V and 5 bases from J, with 13 bases between.

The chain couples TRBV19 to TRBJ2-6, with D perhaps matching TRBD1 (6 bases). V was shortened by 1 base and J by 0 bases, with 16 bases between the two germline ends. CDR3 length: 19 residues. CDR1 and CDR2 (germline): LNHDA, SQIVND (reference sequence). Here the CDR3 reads CASSIAGARDLSGANVLTF. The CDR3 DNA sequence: TGTGCCAGTAGTATAGCAGGGGCCAGGGACCTCTCTGGGGCCAACGTCCTGACTTTC.

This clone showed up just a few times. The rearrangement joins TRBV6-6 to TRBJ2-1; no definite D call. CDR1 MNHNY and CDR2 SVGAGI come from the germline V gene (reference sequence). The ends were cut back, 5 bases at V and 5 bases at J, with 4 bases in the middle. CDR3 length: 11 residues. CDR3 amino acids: CASSHNNEQFF. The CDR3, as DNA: TGTGCCAGCAGTCACAACAATGAGCAGTTCTTC.

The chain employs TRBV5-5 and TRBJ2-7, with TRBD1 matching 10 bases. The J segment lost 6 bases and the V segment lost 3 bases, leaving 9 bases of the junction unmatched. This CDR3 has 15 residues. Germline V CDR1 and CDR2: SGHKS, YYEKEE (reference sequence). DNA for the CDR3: TGTGCCAGCAGCTCTTACCGGGACAGGGGTGGCGAGCAGTACTTC. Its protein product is CASSSYRDRGGEQYF.

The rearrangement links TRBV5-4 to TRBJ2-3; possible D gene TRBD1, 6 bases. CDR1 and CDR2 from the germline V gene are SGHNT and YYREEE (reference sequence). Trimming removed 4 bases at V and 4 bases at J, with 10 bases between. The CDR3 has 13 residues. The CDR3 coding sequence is TGTGCCAGCAGCGCCACAGGGCCAGATACGCAGTATTTT. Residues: CASSATGPDTQYF.

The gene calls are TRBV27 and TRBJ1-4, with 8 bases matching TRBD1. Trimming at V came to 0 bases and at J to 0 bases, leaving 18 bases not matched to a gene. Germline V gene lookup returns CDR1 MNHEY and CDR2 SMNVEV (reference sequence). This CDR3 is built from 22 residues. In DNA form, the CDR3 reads TGTGCCAGCAGTTTATCCCCTAAGCTCGGACAGGGCTCCTTCGCAACTAATGAAAAACTGTTTTTT. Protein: CASSLSPKLGQGSFATNEKLFF.

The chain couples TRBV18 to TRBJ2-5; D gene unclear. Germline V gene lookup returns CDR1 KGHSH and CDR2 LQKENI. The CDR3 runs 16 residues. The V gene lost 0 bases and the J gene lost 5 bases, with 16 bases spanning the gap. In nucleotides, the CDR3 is TGTGCCAGCTCACCACCTGTTTCACTAAGCCGCGAGACCCAGTACTTC. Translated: CASSPPVSLSRETQYF.

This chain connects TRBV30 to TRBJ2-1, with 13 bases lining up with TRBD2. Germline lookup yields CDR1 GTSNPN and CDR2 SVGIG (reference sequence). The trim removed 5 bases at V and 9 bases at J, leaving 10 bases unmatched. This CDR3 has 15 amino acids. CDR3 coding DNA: TGTGCCTGGGGCTTGACTAGCGGGAGGATGGGTGAGCAGTTCTTC. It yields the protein CAWGLTSGRMGEQFF.

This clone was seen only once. DNA for the CDR3: TGTGCCAGCAGCTTACAGGGTAACACCGGGGAGCTGTTTTTT. It codes for CASSLQGNTGELFF. V usage is TRBV11-2 and J usage is TRBJ2-2, with D possibly matching TRBD1 (5 bases). Germline CDR1 and CDR2: SGHAT and FQNNGV. The CDR3 runs 14 residues. The V end lost 2 bases, the J end lost 2 bases, and 6 bases lay between the germline ends.

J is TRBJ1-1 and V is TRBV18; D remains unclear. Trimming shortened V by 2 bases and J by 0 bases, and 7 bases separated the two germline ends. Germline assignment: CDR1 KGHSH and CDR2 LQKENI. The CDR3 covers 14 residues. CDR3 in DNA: TGTGCCAGCTCACCATTTGAGATGAACACTGAAGCTTTCTTT. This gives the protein CASSPFEMNTEAFF.